A selection of T cell receptor beta chains follows, all from one sample in a study of blood T cell repertoires in COVID-19. The method was immunoSEQ multiplex PCR; TCRdb's version includes in-frame clones alone and lacks a portion of them. The data hold about 130,000 clones, with about 80% observed a single time. The sequenced sample consisted of peripheral blood. These receptors all come from a man in his sixties with acute or convalescent COVID-19. CDR3s include the opening cysteine and the closing phenylalanine or tryptophan. D genes are given only for firm matches. Size values are once, few and many counts, or a class for expanded clones, and some rows have none.

D gene: -; clone size: -; J gene: TRBJ1-5; V gene: TRBV7-2; CDR3 protein: CASSRLGTRHDSNQPQHF; CDR3 DNA: TGTGCCAGCAGCCGTCTCGGTACCCGACATGATAGCAATCAGCCCCAGCATTTT
D gene: -; clone size: -; J gene: TRBJ2-7; V gene: TRBV5-1; CDR3 protein: CASRSLRGYEQYF; CDR3 DNA: TGCGCCAGCAGGAGTCTACGAGGCTACGAGCAGTACTTC
D gene: TRBD1; clone size: -; J gene: TRBJ2-5; V gene: TRBV30; CDR3 protein: CAWSRTGKETQYF; CDR3 DNA: TGTGCCTGGAGCCGGACAGGGAAAGAGACCCAGTACTTC
D gene: TRBD1; clone size: -; J gene: TRBJ1-5; V gene: TRBV10-3; CDR3 protein: CAAGTGGPEHF; CDR3 DNA: TGTGCCGCCGGGACAGGGGGCCCCGAGCATTTT
D gene: -; clone size: -; J gene: TRBJ1-1; V gene: TRBV27; CDR3 protein: CASWAGARSEAFF; CDR3 DNA: TGTGCCAGCTGGGCGGGGGCCAGGTCGGAAGCTTTCTTT
D gene: -; clone size: -; J gene: TRBJ2-7; V gene: TRBV7-2; CDR3 protein: CASRSAGFSYEQYF; CDR3 DNA: TGTGCCAGCAGAAGCGCCGGGTTCTCCTACGAGCAGTACTTC
D gene: TRBD1; clone size: once; J gene: TRBJ1-1; V gene: TRBV6-5; CDR3 protein: CAAGRGPGEAFF; CDR3 DNA: TGTGCCGCGGGCAGGGGGCCCGGTGAAGCTTTCTTT
D gene: -; clone size: -; J gene: TRBJ2-3; V gene: TRBV30; CDR3 protein: CAWSSGTGTDTQYF; CDR3 DNA: TGTGCCTGGAGTTCGGGAACAGGGACAGATACGCAGTATTTT
D gene: -; clone size: many; J gene: TRBJ2-3; V gene: TRBV27; CDR3 protein: CASSLRDSTTDTQYF; CDR3 DNA: TGTGCCAGCAGTTTAAGGGACTCGACTACAGATACGCAGTATTTT
D gene: -; clone size: -; J gene: TRBJ1-3; V gene: TRBV9; CDR3 protein: CASSPGFSGNTIYF; CDR3 DNA: TGTGCCAGCAGTCCGGGATTCTCTGGAAACACCATATATTTT
D gene: -; clone size: -; J gene: TRBJ2-2; V gene: TRBV7-9; CDR3 protein: CASSSTGLNTGELFF; CDR3 DNA: TGTGCCAGCAGTTCCACAGGGCTCAACACCGGGGAGCTGTTTTTT
D gene: -; clone size: -; J gene: TRBJ2-5; V gene: TRBV7-2; CDR3 protein: CASSLGRRGTRTQYF; CDR3 DNA: TGTGCCAGCAGCTTAGGTCGGCGGGGCACCCGGACCCAGTACTTC
D gene: -; clone size: once; J gene: TRBJ2-5; V gene: TRBV7-8; CDR3 protein: CASSSRGETQYF; CDR3 DNA: TGTGCCAGCAGCTCCAGAGGAGAGACCCAGTACTTC
D gene: TRBD1; clone size: once; J gene: TRBJ2-1; V gene: TRBV20-1; CDR3 protein: CSASRGHSYNEQFF; CDR3 DNA: TGCAGTGCTAGTAGGGGGCACTCCTACAATGAGCAGTTCTTC
D gene: -; clone size: -; J gene: TRBJ2-1; V gene: TRBV28; CDR3 protein: CASSLPYNEQFF; CDR3 DNA: TGTGCCAGCAGTTTACCGTACAATGAGCAGTTCTTC
D gene: -; clone size: -; J gene: TRBJ2-1; V gene: TRBV7-5; CDR3 protein: CVRSLGGSYNEQFF; CDR3 DNA: TGTGTCAGAAGCTTAGGAGGCTCCTACAATGAGCAGTTCTTC
D gene: -; clone size: -; J gene: TRBJ1-2; V gene: TRBV19; CDR3 protein: CASSIPGREYGYTF; CDR3 DNA: TGTGCCAGTAGTATCCCAGGGCGGGAGTATGGCTACACCTTC
D gene: TRBD1; clone size: -; J gene: TRBJ2-1; V gene: TRBV18; CDR3 protein: CASSSLPGQGNNEQFF; CDR3 DNA: TGTGCCAGCTCATCGCTTCCGGGACAGGGGAACAATGAGCAGTTCTTC
D gene: TRBD1; clone size: -; J gene: TRBJ2-3; V gene: TRBV2; CDR3 protein: CASSEQGVNTQYF; CDR3 DNA: TGTGCCAGCAGTGAACAGGGGGTAAATACGCAGTATTTT
D gene: -; clone size: -; J gene: TRBJ1-5; V gene: TRBV2; CDR3 protein: CASSEGVGAFDQPQHF; CDR3 DNA: TGTGCCAGCAGTGAAGGGGTAGGGGCCTTCGATCAGCCCCAGCATTTT
D gene: -; clone size: -; J gene: TRBJ2-5; V gene: TRBV12-2; CDR3 protein: CASRLAVSGSPQETQYF; CDR3 DNA: TGTGCAAGTCGCTTAGCCGTTAGCGGGAGCCCCCAAGAGACCCAGTACTTC
D gene: -; clone size: -; J gene: TRBJ1-5; V gene: TRBV19; CDR3 protein: CASSHRALGENQPQHF; CDR3 DNA: TGTGCCAGTAGCCACAGGGCCTTAGGGGAAAATCAGCCCCAGCATTTT
D gene: -; clone size: -; J gene: TRBJ2-5; V gene: TRBV28; CDR3 protein: CASITRGQGQETQYF; CDR3 DNA: TGTGCCAGCATTACTCGCGGACAAGGACAAGAGACCCAGTACTTC
D gene: -; clone size: few; J gene: TRBJ1-2; V gene: TRBV6-5; CDR3 protein: CASSYAGRFEGYTF; CDR3 DNA: TGTGCCAGCAGTTATGCAGGGAGGTTCGAAGGCTACACCTTC
D gene: -; clone size: -; J gene: TRBJ2-7; V gene: TRBV28; CDR3 protein: CASSLSTGSTYEQYF; CDR3 DNA: TGTGCCAGCAGTTTATCTACAGGGTCTACCTACGAGCAGTACTTC
D gene: TRBD1; clone size: -; J gene: TRBJ1-5; V gene: TRBV28; CDR3 protein: CASSAEPGQGYFNQPQHF; CDR3 DNA: TGTGCCAGCAGTGCTGAACCGGGACAGGGGTATTTTAATCAGCCCCAGCATTTT
D gene: TRBD1; clone size: few; J gene: TRBJ2-1; V gene: TRBV30; CDR3 protein: CAWGQDNEQFF; CDR3 DNA: TGTGCCTGGGGACAGGACAATGAGCAGTTCTTC
D gene: -; clone size: -; J gene: TRBJ1-2; V gene: TRBV10-3; CDR3 protein: CAIRSFDSYGYTF; CDR3 DNA: TGTGCCATCAGAAGCTTTGACAGCTATGGCTACACCTTC
D gene: -; clone size: -; J gene: TRBJ1-5; V gene: TRBV12-2; CDR3 protein: CASRGRYSNQPQHF; CDR3 DNA: TGTGCAAGTAGGGGCCGCTATAGCAATCAGCCCCAGCATTTT
D gene: -; clone size: -; J gene: TRBJ2-2; V gene: TRBV3-1/TRBV3-2; CDR3 protein: CASSPPRTTNTGELFF; CDR3 DNA: TGTGCCAGCAGCCCACCCCGAACTACTAACACCGGGGAGCTGTTTTTT
D gene: -; clone size: -; J gene: TRBJ1-6; V gene: TRBV3-1/TRBV3-2; CDR3 protein: CASSQQDLLNSPLHF; CDR3 DNA: TGTGCCAGCAGCCAACAGGATTTGCTAAATTCACCCCTCCACTTT
D gene: -; clone size: -; J gene: TRBJ1-2; V gene: TRBV11-2; CDR3 protein: CASTPRAGAPYGYTF; CDR3 DNA: TGTGCCAGCACCCCAAGGGCAGGGGCCCCCTATGGCTACACCTTC
D gene: TRBD1; clone size: -; J gene: TRBJ1-4; V gene: TRBV15; CDR3 protein: CATSGRKGARRTNEKLFF; CDR3 DNA: TGTGCCACCAGCGGCAGAAAGGGGGCCCGGCGAACTAATGAAAAACTGTTTTTT
D gene: TRBD2; clone size: -; J gene: TRBJ2-1; V gene: TRBV19; CDR3 protein: CASSIDLAGRFNEQFF; CDR3 DNA: TGTGCCAGTAGTATCGATCTAGCGGGACGCTTCAATGAGCAGTTCTTC
D gene: TRBD2; clone size: -; J gene: TRBJ2-7; V gene: TRBV5-1; CDR3 protein: CASSGGLAAYEQYF; CDR3 DNA: TGCGCCAGCAGCGGGGGACTAGCGGCCTACGAGCAGTACTTC
D gene: -; clone size: -; J gene: TRBJ2-1; V gene: TRBV6-5; CDR3 protein: CATPKSSYYNEQFF; CDR3 DNA: TGTGCCACCCCAAAATCTAGCTACTACAATGAGCAGTTCTTC
D gene: TRBD1; clone size: once; J gene: TRBJ2-3; V gene: TRBV11-3; CDR3 protein: CASSSGTVRDTQYF; CDR3 DNA: TGTGCCAGCAGCTCCGGGACAGTCCGAGATACGCAGTATTTT
D gene: -; clone size: -; J gene: TRBJ2-2; V gene: TRBV19; CDR3 protein: CASRRPNTGELFF; CDR3 DNA: TGTGCCAGTCGGCGGCCCAACACCGGGGAGCTGTTTTTT
D gene: -; clone size: -; J gene: TRBJ1-5; V gene: TRBV6-5; CDR3 protein: CASSYVQVGNQPQHF; CDR3 DNA: TGTGCCAGCAGTTACGTCCAGGTTGGCAATCAGCCCCAGCATTTT
D gene: TRBD2; clone size: -; J gene: TRBJ2-3; V gene: TRBV5-1; CDR3 protein: CASSPRNSGSGTDTQYF; CDR3 DNA: TGCGCCAGCAGCCCCCGGAATAGCGGGAGTGGCACAGATACGCAGTATTTT